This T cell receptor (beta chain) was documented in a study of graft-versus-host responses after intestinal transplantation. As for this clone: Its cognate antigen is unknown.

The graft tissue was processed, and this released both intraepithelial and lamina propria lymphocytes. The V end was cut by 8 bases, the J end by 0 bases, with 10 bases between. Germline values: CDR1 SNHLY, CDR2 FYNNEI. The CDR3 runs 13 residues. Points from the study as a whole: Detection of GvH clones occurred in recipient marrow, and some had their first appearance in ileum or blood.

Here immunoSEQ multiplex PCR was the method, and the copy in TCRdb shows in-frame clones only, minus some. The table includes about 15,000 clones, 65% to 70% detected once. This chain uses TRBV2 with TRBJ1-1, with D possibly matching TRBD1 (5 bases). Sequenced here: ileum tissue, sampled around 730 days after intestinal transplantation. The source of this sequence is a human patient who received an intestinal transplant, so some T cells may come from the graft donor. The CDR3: CASGAFMNTEAFF. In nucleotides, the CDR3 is TGTGCCAGCGGGGCATTCATGAACACTGAAGCTTTCTTT. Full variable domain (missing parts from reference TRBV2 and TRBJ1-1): EPEVTQTPSHQVTQMGQEVILRCVPISNHLYFYWYRQILGQKVEFLVSFYNNEISEKSEIFDDQFSVERPDGSNFTLKIRSTKLEDSAMYFCASGAFMNTEAFFGQGTRLTVV.